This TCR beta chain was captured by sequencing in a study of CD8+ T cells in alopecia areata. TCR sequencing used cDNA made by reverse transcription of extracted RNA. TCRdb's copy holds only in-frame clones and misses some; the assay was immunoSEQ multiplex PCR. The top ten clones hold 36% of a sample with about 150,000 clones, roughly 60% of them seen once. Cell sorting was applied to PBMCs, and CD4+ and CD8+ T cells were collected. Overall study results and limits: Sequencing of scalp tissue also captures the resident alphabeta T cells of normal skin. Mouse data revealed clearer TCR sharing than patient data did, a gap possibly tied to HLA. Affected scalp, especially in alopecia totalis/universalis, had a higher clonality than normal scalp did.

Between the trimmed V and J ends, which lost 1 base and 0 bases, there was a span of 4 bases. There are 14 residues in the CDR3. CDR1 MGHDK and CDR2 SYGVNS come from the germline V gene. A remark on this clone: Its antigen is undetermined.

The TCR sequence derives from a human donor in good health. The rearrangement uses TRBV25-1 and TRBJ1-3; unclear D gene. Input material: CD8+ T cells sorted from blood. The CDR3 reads CASSEFGSGNTIYF. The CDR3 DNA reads TGTGCCAGCAGTGAATTCGGCTCTGGAAACACCATATATTTT. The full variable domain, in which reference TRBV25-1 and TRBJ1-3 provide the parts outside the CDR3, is EADIYQTPRYLVIGTGKKITLECSQTMGHDKMYWYQQDPGMELHLIHYSYGVNSTEKGDLSSESTVSRIRTEHFPLTLESARPSHTSQYLCASSEFGSGNTIYFGEGSWLTVV.